This T cell receptor delta chain was profiled in a study of gamma-delta chains in newborns, infants, children. Across the whole study: Microbial exposure reportedly drives polyclonal innate γδ T cell expansion after birth.

As to this clone: Compared with germline, one end of the junction differs, possibly owing to a read error.

TCRdb redid the clone calls on the reads with CATT. The sample lists 9,200 or so delta-chain clones, approximately 22% seen once, with approximately 4.8% in the top ten. CDR3 length: 17 amino acids. CDR1 is GEAIGNYY, CDR2 EKD, per germline. The rearrangement links TRDV2 to TRDJ1; no definite D call. Sequenced sample: blood. This TCR came from a child who was a newborn, infant or young child, either healthy, febrile or measles-vaccinated (not recorded which). CDR3 nucleotide sequence: TGTGCCTGTGACACCGGCGCCGGGGCGCCGTACACCGATAAAATCATCTTT. Its protein is CACDTGAGAPYTDKIIF.